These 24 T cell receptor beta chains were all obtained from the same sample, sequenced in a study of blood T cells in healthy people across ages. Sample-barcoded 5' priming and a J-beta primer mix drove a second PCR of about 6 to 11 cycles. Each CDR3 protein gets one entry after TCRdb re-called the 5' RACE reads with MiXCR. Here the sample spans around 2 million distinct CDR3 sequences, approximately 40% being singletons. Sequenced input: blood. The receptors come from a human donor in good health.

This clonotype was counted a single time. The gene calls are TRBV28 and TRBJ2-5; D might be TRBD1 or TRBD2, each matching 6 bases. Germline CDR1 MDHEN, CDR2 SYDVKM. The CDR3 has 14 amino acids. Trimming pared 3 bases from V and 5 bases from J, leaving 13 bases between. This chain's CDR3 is CASSFRGPGETQYF. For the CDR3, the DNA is TGTGCCAGCAGTTTCCGGGGGCCCGGGGAGACCCAGTACTTC.

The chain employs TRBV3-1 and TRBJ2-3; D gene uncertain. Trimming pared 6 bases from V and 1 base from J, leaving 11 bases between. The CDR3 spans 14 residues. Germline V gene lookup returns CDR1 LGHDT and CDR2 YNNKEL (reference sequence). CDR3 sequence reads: CASRSERGTDTQYF. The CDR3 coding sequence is TGTGCCAGCAGATCGGAGCGCGGCACAGATACGCAGTATTTT.

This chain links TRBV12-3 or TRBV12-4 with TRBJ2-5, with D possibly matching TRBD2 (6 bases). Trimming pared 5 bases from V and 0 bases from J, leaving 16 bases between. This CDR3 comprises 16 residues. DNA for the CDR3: TGTGCCAGCAGTGCGGGACGGGGGTTATACCAAGAGACCCAGTACTTC. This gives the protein CASSAGRGLYQETQYF.

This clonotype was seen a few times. The DNA of the CDR3 is TGTGCCATCAGTGTAACAGGGGATGATACTGAAGCTTTCTTT. Translating it yields CAISVTGDDTEAFF. The V call is TRBV10-3, the J call TRBJ1-1; 7 bases agree with TRBD1. Per the germline V gene, CDR1 is ENHRY and CDR2 is SYGVKD. The V segment lost 4 bases and the J segment 5 bases; nucleotides outside the gene matches: 7. This CDR3 comprises 14 residues.

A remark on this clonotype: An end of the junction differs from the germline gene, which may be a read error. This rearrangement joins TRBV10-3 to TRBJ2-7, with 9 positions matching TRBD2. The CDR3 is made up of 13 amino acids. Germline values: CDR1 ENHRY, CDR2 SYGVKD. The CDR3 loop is CATSRLAEDEQYF. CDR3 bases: TGTGCCACCAGTAGACTAGCGGAAGACGAGCAGTACTTC.

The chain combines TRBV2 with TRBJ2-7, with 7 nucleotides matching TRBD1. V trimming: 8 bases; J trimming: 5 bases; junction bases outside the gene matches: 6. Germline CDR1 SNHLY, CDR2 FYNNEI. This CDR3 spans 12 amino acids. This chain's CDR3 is CASRAGTDEQYF. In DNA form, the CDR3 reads TGTGCCAGCCGAGCTGGGACAGACGAGCAGTACTTC.

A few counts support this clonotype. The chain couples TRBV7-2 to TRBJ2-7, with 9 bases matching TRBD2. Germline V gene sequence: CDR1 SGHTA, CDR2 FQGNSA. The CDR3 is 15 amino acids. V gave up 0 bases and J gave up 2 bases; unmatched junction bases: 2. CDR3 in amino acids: CASSLAGGGAYEQYF. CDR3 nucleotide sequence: TGTGCCAGCAGCTTAGCTGGCGGGGGGGCCTACGAGCAGTACTTC.

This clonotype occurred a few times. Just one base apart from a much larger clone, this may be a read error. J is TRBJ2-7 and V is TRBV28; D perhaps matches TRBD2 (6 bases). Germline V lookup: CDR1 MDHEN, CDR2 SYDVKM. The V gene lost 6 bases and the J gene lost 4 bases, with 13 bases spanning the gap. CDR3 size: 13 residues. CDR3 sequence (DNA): TGTGCCAGCAGAAGGGACTTTCGGTACGAGCAGTACTTC. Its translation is CASRRDFRYEQYF.

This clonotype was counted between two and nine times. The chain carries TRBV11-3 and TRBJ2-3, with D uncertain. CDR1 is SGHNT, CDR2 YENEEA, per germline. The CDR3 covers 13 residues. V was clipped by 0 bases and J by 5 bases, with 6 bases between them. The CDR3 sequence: CASSLDRIDTQYF. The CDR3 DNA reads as TGTGCCAGCAGCTTAGATCGGATAGATACGCAGTATTTT.

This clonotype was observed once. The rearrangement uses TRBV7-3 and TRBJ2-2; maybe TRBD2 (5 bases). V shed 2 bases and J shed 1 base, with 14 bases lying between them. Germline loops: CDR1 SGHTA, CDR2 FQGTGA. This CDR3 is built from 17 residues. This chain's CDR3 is CASSLLGGALNTGELFF. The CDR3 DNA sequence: TGTGCCAGCAGCTTATTAGGAGGCGCACTGAACACCGGGGAGCTGTTTTTT.

CDR3 amino acids: CASSAGGGAHTQYF. In nucleotides, the CDR3 is TGTGCCAGCAGTGCCGGCGGGGGGGCTCATACGCAGTATTTT. The V and J genes are TRBV6-4 and TRBJ2-3; 9 bases fit TRBD2. Germline V gives CDR1 MRHNA, CDR2 SNTAGT. V was clipped by 4 bases and J by 7 bases; unmatched bases: 6. The CDR3 extends over 14 amino acids.

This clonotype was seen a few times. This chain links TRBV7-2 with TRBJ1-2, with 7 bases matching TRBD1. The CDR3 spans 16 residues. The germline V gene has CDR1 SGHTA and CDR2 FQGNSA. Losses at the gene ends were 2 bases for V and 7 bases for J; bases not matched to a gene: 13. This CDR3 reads CASSLWETRGIGGYTF. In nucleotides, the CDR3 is TGTGCCAGCAGCTTATGGGAGACCAGGGGGATTGGTGGCTACACCTTC. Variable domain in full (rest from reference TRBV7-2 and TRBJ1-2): GAGVSQSPSNKVTEKGKDVELRCDPISGHTALYWYRQSLGQGLEFLIYFQGNSAPDKSGLPSDRFSAERTGGSVSTLTIQRTQQEDSAVYLCASSLWETRGIGGYTFGSGTRLTVV.

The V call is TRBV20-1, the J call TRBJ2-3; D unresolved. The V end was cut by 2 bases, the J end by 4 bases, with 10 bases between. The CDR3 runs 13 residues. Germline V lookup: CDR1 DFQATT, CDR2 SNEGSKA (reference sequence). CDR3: CSARSPHPDTQYF. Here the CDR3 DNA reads TGCAGTGCTAGATCCCCACACCCAGATACGCAGTATTTT.

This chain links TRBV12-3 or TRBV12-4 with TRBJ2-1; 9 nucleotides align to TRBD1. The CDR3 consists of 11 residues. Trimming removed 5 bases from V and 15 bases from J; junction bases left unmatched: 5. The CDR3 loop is CASSLGQGMFF. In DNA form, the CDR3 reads TGTGCCAGCAGTCTCGGACAGGGGATGTTCTTC.

The CDR3 nucleotides are TGTGCCAGCAGCAAGATCACTAGCGGGGGGGAGACCCAGTTCTTC. Translated: CASSKITSGGETQFF. This chain uses TRBV2 with TRBJ2-1, with 13 bases matching TRBD2. The germline gives CDR1 SNHLY, CDR2 FYNNEI. This CDR3 comprises 15 residues. Trimming took 6 bases from V and 13 from J; bases not matched to a gene: 12.

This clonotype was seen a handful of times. In DNA form, the CDR3 reads TGTGCCAGCAGCCAAGGGAATAGAGGAGAGACCCAGTACTTC. Translated: CASSQGNRGETQYF. The chain recombines TRBV3-1 with TRBJ2-5; D call uncertain. Germline CDR1 and CDR2: LGHDT and YNNKEL (reference sequence). The length of the CDR3 is 14 residues. V lost 1 base and J lost 4, with 10 bases in between.

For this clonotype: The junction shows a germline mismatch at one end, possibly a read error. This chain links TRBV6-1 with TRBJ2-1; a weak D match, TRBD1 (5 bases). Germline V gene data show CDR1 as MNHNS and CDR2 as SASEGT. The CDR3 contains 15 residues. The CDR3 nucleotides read TGTGCCAGCAGTGTACAGGTCAGCTCCTACAATGAGCATTTCTTC. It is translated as CASSVQVSSYNEHFF.

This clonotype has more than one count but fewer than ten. Here the CDR3 DNA reads TGTGCCAGCAGCCCACGACTAGCGGGGGCGGGAGATACGCAGTATTTT. This translates into CASSPRLAGAGDTQYF. The genes are TRBV9 and TRBJ2-3; TRBD2 aligns across 12 bases. This CDR3 contains 16 residues. Germline-derived CDR1 and CDR2 are SGDLS and YYNGEE. The J segment lost 5 bases and the V segment lost 4 bases, leaving 8 bases of the junction unmatched.

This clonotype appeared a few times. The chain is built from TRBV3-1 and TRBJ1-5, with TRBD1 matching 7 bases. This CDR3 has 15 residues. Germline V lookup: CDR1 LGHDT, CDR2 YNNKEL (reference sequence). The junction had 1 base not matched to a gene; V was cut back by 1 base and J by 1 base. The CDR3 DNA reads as TGTGCCAGCAGCCAAGGCAGGGGGAGCAATCAGCCCCAGCATTTT. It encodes CASSQGRGSNQPQHF.

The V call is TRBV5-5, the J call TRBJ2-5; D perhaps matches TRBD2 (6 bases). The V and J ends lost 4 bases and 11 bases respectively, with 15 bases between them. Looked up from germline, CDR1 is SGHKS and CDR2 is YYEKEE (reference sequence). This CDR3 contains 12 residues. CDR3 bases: TGTGCCAGCAGCCTAAGGAACCGGGAGCAGTACTTC. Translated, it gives CASSLRNREQYF.

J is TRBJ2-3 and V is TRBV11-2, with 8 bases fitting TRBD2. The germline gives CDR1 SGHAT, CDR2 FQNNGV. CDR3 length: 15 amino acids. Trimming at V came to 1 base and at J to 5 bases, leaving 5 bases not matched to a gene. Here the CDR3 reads CASSLGSAGVDTQYF. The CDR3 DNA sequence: TGTGCCAGCAGCTTAGGGTCAGCGGGGGTAGATACGCAGTATTTT.

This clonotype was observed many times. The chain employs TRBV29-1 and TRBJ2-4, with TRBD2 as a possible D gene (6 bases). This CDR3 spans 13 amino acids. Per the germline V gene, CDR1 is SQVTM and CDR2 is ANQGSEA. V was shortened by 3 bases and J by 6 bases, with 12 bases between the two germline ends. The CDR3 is CSVEAQGGNIQYF. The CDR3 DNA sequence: TGCAGCGTTGAGGCCCAGGGAGGAAACATTCAGTACTTC. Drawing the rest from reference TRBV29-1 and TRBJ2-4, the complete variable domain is SAVISQKPSRDICQRGTSLTIQCQVDSQVTMMFWYRQQPGQSLTLIATANQGSEATYESGFVIDKFPISRPNLTFSTLTVSNMSPEDSSIYLCSVEAQGGNIQYFGAGTRLSVL.

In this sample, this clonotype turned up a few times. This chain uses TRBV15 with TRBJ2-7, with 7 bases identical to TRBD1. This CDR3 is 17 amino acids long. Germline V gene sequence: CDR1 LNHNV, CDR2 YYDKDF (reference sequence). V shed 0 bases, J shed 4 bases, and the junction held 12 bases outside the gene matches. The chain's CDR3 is CATSRDFKGASQYEQYF. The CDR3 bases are TGTGCCACCAGCAGAGATTTTAAGGGGGCTAGTCAATACGAGCAGTACTTC.

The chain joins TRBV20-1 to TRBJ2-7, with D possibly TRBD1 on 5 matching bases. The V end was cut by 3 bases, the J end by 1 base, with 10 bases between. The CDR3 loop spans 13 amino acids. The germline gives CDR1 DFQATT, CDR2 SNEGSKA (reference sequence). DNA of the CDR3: TGCAGTGCTAGGAAGGCAGGGTCCTACGAGCAGTACTTC. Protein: CSARKAGSYEQYF.